The rows below give T cell receptor beta chains drawn from one sample of a study of T cells after yellow fever vaccination. Each CDR3 protein gets one entry after TCRdb re-called the 5' RACE reads with MiXCR. Of 500,000 to 650,000 distinct CDR3 sequences in the sample, 9% to 15% were seen once. The sample in question was PBMCs, obtained on the day of the yellow fever booster vaccination. The source is a man aged 25 to 45 who received the YFV17D yellow fever vaccine. The CDR3 runs from the conserved cysteine through the conserved F or W. The D gene is left open where the match is weak. Clone size is given for some rows only: seen once, a few or many times, or a class if the clone is expanded.

V gene	D gene	clone size	J gene	CDR3 protein	CDR3 DNA
TRBV5-1	-	-	TRBJ2-6	CASSPPGSGANVLTF	TGCGCCAGCAGTCCCCCCGGCTCTGGGGCCAACGTCCTGACTTTC
TRBV20-1	-	few	TRBJ2-1	CSAMGYYNEQFF	TGCAGTGCTATGGGGTACTACAATGAGCAGTTCTTC
TRBV5-1	-	-	TRBJ2-3	CASSLKGIVSADTQYF	TGCGCCAGCAGCTTGAAGGGCATCGTAAGCGCAGATACGCAGTATTTT
TRBV6-2/TRBV6-3	TRBD1	-	TRBJ1-2	CASRLEQGASGYTF	TGTGCCAGCAGATTGGAACAGGGGGCTAGTGGCTACACCTTC
TRBV3-1	TRBD2	-	TRBJ2-1	CASSRPGLADNEQFF	TGTGCCAGCAGCCGCCCGGGACTAGCGGACAATGAGCAGTTCTTC
TRBV5-1	-	-	TRBJ2-7	CASSMTGSSYEQYF	TGCGCCAGCAGCATGACAGGATCTTCCTACGAGCAGTACTTC
TRBV27	-	few	TRBJ2-7	CASSVGRTYEQYF	TGTGCCAGCAGCGTAGGACGGACCTACGAGCAGTACTTC
TRBV9	TRBD1	-	TRBJ1-4	CASSVGQPNEKLFF	TGTGCCAGCAGCGTGGGACAGCCTAATGAAAAACTGTTTTTT
TRBV7-9	TRBD2	few	TRBJ2-1	CASSPPSGQSEFF	TGTGCCAGCAGCCCGCCTAGCGGCCAGAGTGAGTTCTTC
TRBV4-2	-	-	TRBJ1-5	CASSQGPGPQHF	TGTGCCAGCAGCCAAGGGCCAGGGCCCCAGCATTTT
TRBV7-9	-	-	TRBJ1-4	CASSARQAGGEKLFF	TGTGCCAGCAGCGCCCGACAGGCCGGGGGAGAAAAACTGTTTTTT
TRBV30	-	-	TRBJ2-1	CAWSRGGRDEQFF	TGTGCCTGGAGTCGTGGAGGACGGGATGAGCAGTTCTTC
TRBV5-1	TRBD2	many	TRBJ2-3	CASSIIAGEDTQYF	TGCGCCAGCAGCATCATAGCGGGAGAAGATACGCAGTATTTT
TRBV6-1	-	few	TRBJ1-5	CASSDSQGFGPQHF	TGTGCCAGCAGTGATTCCCAGGGGTTTGGGCCCCAGCATTTT
TRBV20-1	-	few	TRBJ2-1	CSAHLAGGSYNEQFF	TGCAGTGCCCACCTGGCAGGAGGCTCCTACAATGAGCAGTTCTTC
TRBV24-1	-	-	TRBJ2-1	CATSGEGGSYNEQFF	TGTGCCACCAGTGGTGAGGGAGGCTCCTACAATGAGCAGTTCTTC
TRBV5-1	TRBD2	-	TRBJ2-1	CASSLAGGNNEQFF	TGCGCCAGCAGCTTAGCGGGAGGGAACAATGAGCAGTTCTTC
TRBV7-3	TRBD1	many	TRBJ2-1	CASSRTGYFDEQFF	TGTGCCAGCAGTAGGACAGGGTATTTCGATGAGCAGTTCTTC